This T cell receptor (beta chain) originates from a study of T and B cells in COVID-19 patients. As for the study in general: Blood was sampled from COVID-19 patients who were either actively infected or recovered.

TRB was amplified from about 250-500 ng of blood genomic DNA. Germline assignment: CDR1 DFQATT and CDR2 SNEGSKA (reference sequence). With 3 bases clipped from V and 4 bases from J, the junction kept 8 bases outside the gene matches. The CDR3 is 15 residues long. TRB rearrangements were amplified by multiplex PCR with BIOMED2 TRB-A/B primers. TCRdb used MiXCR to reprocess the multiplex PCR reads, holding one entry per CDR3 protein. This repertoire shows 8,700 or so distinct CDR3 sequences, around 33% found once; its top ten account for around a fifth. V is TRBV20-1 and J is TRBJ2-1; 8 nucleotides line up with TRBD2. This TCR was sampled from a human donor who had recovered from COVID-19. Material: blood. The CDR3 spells CSAREGLGTYNEQFF. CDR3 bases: TGCAGTGCTAGGGAGGGACTAGGGACTTACAATGAGCAGTTCTTC.